The sequence of this T cell receptor beta chain was determined in a study of blood T cells in healthy people across ages (dated by TCRdb to about 2015). Turning to the overall study: In model experiments, template switching captured roughly one uniquely barcoded TCR beta cDNA molecule for every two T cells. To track age-related changes in TCR beta repertoire diversity, the study relied on deep sequencing normalized with unique cDNA molecular identifiers. The donors were divided into four age groups: young (average approximately 15 years), middle-aged (around 41), aged (62) and long-lived (roughly 88). To avoid experimental bias, donors of different ages were distributed randomly across sequencing lanes. Two additional independent replicas of 1 million unique cDNA reads from the same blood draw were analyzed for two donors (one aged 18 to 30 and one aged 80 or older). Here is what the overall study found, with its caveats: Donor CMV infection status was unknown, potentially confounding age-related changes in expanded clonotypes. Compared with the aged group, the long-lived group had more naive CD4+ T cells, fewer expanded clones and increased TCR diversity, suggesting age selection. As age increased, observed TCR beta diversity per million T cells dropped in a roughly linear way, and a significant reduction was already evident by age roughly 40. Estimates of total diversity from one million sequenced T cells were regarded as lower bounds and underestimates. Because profiling used bulk unsorted PBMCs, naive and antigen-experienced compartments could not be compared conclusively. There was a strong correlation between observed TCR beta diversity and the percentage of naive T cells measured by flow cytometry.

The library came from 5' RACE. For sequencing, an Illumina HiSeq 2500 was employed. A second PCR of roughly 6 to 12 cycles was performed with a sample-barcoded 5' primer and a J-beta primer mix. A template-switch 5' adaptor carrying 12 random nucleotides introduced a unique molecular identifier onto each TCR beta cDNA molecule. Each sample yielded at least 2.5 million CDR3-containing paired-end reads. First-strand cDNA was synthesized from all RNA with the Mint cDNA synthesis kit, primed by a TRBC-specific oligonucleotide. Following uracil-DNA glycosylase treatment, a first 18-cycle PCR with universal primers M1SS and BC2_uni_R was performed on all cDNA. The paper's processing steps were these. Normalization of each sample was performed by random selection of 1 million high-quality reads, each carrying a distinct molecular identifier. Instead of being binned into consensus sequences, reads with shared molecular identifiers were discarded. MiTCR, with a Q25 quality threshold and the strictest error-elimination algorithm, was used for CDR3 identification, clonotype clustering and error correction. A nonparametric unseen species model with Euler transformation was used to estimate lower-bound total TCR beta diversity. Through fastp at Q25 and MiXCR, TCRdb rebuilt clones from the public reads, retaining in-frame beta chains. CDR3 protein duplicates are merged, each entry listing the most common genes and DNA. It is TCRdb's table, rather than the study itself, that gives the V and J calls and clone size. The sample includes about 620,000 distinct CDR3 sequences, with around 52% observed a single time. In total, the top ten clones hold about 13% of the sample.

Concerning this clonotype itself: The clone's antigen remains unknown. Per-base qualities were not stored, and no clone one base away is much larger.

Donors were roughly 40 systemically healthy Caucasian individuals from Russia aged roughly 6 to 100 years. Each donor gave 8 to 10 milliliters of peripheral blood, drawn into EDTA-treated Vacutainer tubes. PBMCs were isolated by Ficoll-Paque density-gradient centrifugation, with at least 7 million obtained per sample. Trizol reagent was used to extract total RNA from the PBMCs, yielding at least 6 micrograms per sample. For every donor, an aliquot of PBMCs went through flow cytometry to measure the percentages of naive CD45RAhigh/CD27high T cells. Sequencing was performed on blood. The clonotype originates from a woman of 80 years or more in good health.

Here is the DNA: TGCAGTGCTAGAGGACTAGCCCTTGGGCAGCAGTTCTTC. This encodes CSARGLALGQQFF. The chain couples TRBV20-1 to TRBJ2-1, with 7 bases in between that match TRBD2. At the junction V is shortened by 1 base and J by 11 bases; bases outside the gene matches: 8. From a lookup of the germline V gene (reference sequence), CDR1 and CDR2 are DFQATT and SNEGSKA. Inclusive of the bounding cysteine and phenylalanine, the CDR3 is 13 residues long. Just the 39-base CDR3 DNA is kept, in frame starting at base 1.